These 20 T cell receptor beta chains share one sample of origin, sequenced in a study of cytomegalovirus exposure and HLA in healthy donors. With 60 Vbeta and 13 Jbeta primers, the PCR was carried out. TCRdb keeps only in-frame clones here, not all; method: immunoSEQ multiplex PCR. Among roughly 160,000 clones listed, over 60% were seen once. Sequencing was performed on PBMCs. All receptors derive from a woman under 40 in good health and CMV-seronegative.

The chain carries TRBV19 and TRBJ2-5, with 12 bases aligning to TRBD2. CDR1 is LNHDA and CDR2 is SQIVND in the germline V gene (reference sequence). The CDR3 loop spans 15 amino acids. Germline trimming cut 10 bases from V and 5 bases from J; bases unmatched to any gene: 11. The CDR3 protein is CATQVTSGSSETQYF. CDR3 bases: TGTGCCACCCAGGTGACTAGCGGGAGTAGTGAGACCCAGTACTTC. Based on the CDR3 plus reference TRBV19 and TRBJ2-5, the full variable domain is DGGITQSPKYLFRKEGQNVTLSCEQNLNHDAMYWYRQDPGQGLRLIYYSQIVNDFQKGDIAEGYSVSREKKESFPLTVTSAQKNPTAFYLCATQVTSGSSETQYFGPGTRLLVL.

This rearrangement joins TRBV7-9 to TRBJ1-5, with 7 bases that match TRBD1. There are 14 residues in the CDR3. The ends lost 1 base at V and 4 bases at J; junction bases unmatched: 1. In germline, CDR1 is SEHNR, CDR2 FQNEAQ (reference sequence). The DNA of the CDR3 is TGTGCCAGCAGCTTAGGCAGGGGGAATCAGCCCCAGCATTTT. It specifies CASSLGRGNQPQHF.

This clone has just one count. The CDR3 DNA follows: TGTGCCAGCAGCCGATACAGGGATGGGACTGAAGCTTTCTTT. As protein: CASSRYRDGTEAFF. This chain connects TRBV28 to TRBJ1-1; a weak D match, TRBD1 (6 bases). There are 14 residues in the CDR3. In germline, CDR1 is MDHEN, CDR2 SYDVKM. The V gene lost 6 bases and the J gene lost 5 bases, with 16 bases spanning the gap.

The gene calls are TRBV7-9 and TRBJ1-1; D possibly corresponds to TRBD1 (6 bases). Germline CDR1 reads SEHNR; CDR2 reads FQNEAQ (reference sequence). The CDR3 contains 15 residues. The ends were cut back, 5 bases at V and 1 base at J, with 14 bases in the middle. The CDR3 DNA sequence: TGTGCCAGCAGCCCTAGGGTAGGGGGGAACACTGAAGCTTTCTTT. Encoded protein: CASSPRVGGNTEAFF.

The J gene is TRBJ1-3, the V gene TRBV14, with TRBD1 identical over 9 bases. CDR3 length: 17 amino acids. CDR1 and CDR2 from the germline V gene are SGHDN and FVKESK. V lost 4 bases, J lost 2 bases, and 9 bases stayed unmatched. The DNA for the CDR3 is TGTGCCAGCAGCCCCGCCGGGACAGGGCTTGCTGGAAACACCATATATTTT. Its translation: CASSPAGTGLAGNTIYF.

For the CDR3, the DNA is TGTGCCTGGAGCCCGCGACACGGCTTGGGCTACACCTTC. Protein product: CAWSPRHGLGYTF. The rearrangement joins TRBV30 to TRBJ1-2; D is ambiguous. Trimming left V 3 bases short and J 8 bases short, with 16 bases between. This CDR3 region has 13 residues. Germline V gene sequence: CDR1 GTSNPN, CDR2 SVGIG (reference sequence).

The V and J genes are TRBV5-1 and TRBJ1-1; D is ambiguous. The CDR3 loop spans 11 amino acids. The V gene's germline CDR1 is SGHRS and CDR2 YFSETQ. V was cut by 5 bases and J by 5 bases, with 7 bases left in between. CDR3 sequence reads: CASRAGTEAFF. The CDR3 DNA sequence: TGCGCCAGCAGGGCAGGAACTGAAGCTTTCTTT. The full variable domain, in which reference TRBV5-1 and TRBJ1-1 provide the parts outside the CDR3, is KAGVTQTPRYLIKTRGQQVTLSCSPISGHRSVSWYQQTPGQGLQFLFEYFSETQRNKGNFPGRFSGRQFSNSRSEMNVSTLELGDSALYLCASRAGTEAFFGQGTRLTVV.

J is TRBJ2-5 and V is TRBV7-8; TRBD2 agrees at 7 bases. The J segment lost 2 bases and the V segment lost 5 bases, leaving 8 bases of the junction unmatched. This CDR3 spans 15 amino acids. The germline gives CDR1 SGHVS, CDR2 FQNEAQ. CDR3 region: CASSLLGREQETQYF. The CDR3 region has the DNA TGTGCCAGCAGCCTCCTAGGGCGGGAGCAAGAGACCCAGTACTTC.

This clone was found a few times. This chain links TRBV28 with TRBJ2-1; TRBD2 aligns across 8 bases. CDR1 and CDR2 from the germline V gene are MDHEN and SYDVKM. The V gene end was trimmed by 5 bases and the J gene end by 13 bases; junction bases not matched to a gene: 4. CDR3 length equals 11 residues. For the CDR3, the DNA is TGTGCCAGCAGTCGACTAGCGTTTCAGTTCTTC. This sequence encodes CASSRLAFQFF.

The chain employs TRBV27 and TRBJ1-5; D call uncertain. The CDR3 is 13 residues long. Trimming left V 0 bases short and J 7 bases short, with 7 bases between. CDR1 and CDR2 (germline): MNHEY, SMNVEV (reference sequence). CDR3 DNA: TGTGCCAGCAGTTTATCTGCGAGGCAGCCCCAGCATTTT. It is translated as CASSLSARQPQHF.

This clone showed up just a few times. The chain recombines TRBV6-6 with TRBJ2-2; perhaps TRBD1 as D (6 bases). The CDR3 loop spans 12 amino acids. V dropped 11 bases and J dropped 4 bases, with 11 bases sitting between them. Germline V lookup: CDR1 MNHNY, CDR2 SVGAGI (reference sequence). CDR3 nucleotides: TGTGCCGTACAGGGTCCCACCGGGGAGCTGTTTTTT. Residues: CAVQGPTGELFF.

J is TRBJ2-3 and V is TRBV7-2; TRBD2 agrees at 8 bases. Germline CDR1 and CDR2: SGHTA and FQGNSA. V trimming: 4 bases; J trimming: 2 bases; junction bases outside the gene matches: 8. The CDR3 consists of 16 residues. CDR3 bases: TGTGCCAGCAGCTCGGGGGGGCCAGGGGTCACAGATACGCAGTATTTT. Encoded protein: CASSSGGPGVTDTQYF.

The chain carries TRBV28 and TRBJ1-5, with D possibly being TRBD1 (5 bases). There are 12 residues in the CDR3. Germline V gene data show CDR1 as MDHEN and CDR2 as SYDVKM. Between the trimmed V and J ends, which lost 6 bases and 5 bases, there was a span of 8 bases. The CDR3 DNA reads TGTGCCAGCAGAGCGGGACATCAGCCCCAGCATTTT. This codes for CASRAGHQPQHF. The full variable domain, completed using reference TRBV28 and TRBJ1-5, is DVKVTQSSRYLVKRTGEKVFLECVQDMDHENMFWYRQDPGLGLRLIYFSYDVKMKEKGDIPEGYSVSREKKERFSLILESASTNQTSMYLCASRAGHQPQHFGDGTRLSIL.

This chain links TRBV4-1 with TRBJ1-4; D unclear. The germline V and J ends were trimmed by 0 bases and 4 bases, with 9 bases remaining between them. The CDR3 is 15 residues long. Germline V gene data show CDR1 as MGHRA and CDR2 as YSYEKL. This CDR3 reads CASSQDSSYNEKLFF. As DNA, the CDR3 is TGCGCCAGCAGCCAAGATAGCAGCTATAATGAAAAACTGTTTTTT.

This clone was detected only once. This chain uses TRBV13 with TRBJ1-5; D uncertain. The length of the CDR3 is 12 residues. Germline loops: CDR1 PRHDT, CDR2 FYEKMQ (reference sequence). V was cut by 5 bases and J by 6 bases, with 8 bases left in between. The CDR3 sequence: CASSEGGQPQHF. The CDR3 DNA is TGTGCCAGCAGCGAGGGCGGTCAGCCCCAGCATTTT.

This sequence joins TRBV4-1 and TRBJ2-7; 8 bases fit TRBD2. The V gene's germline CDR1 is MGHRA and CDR2 YSYEKL. V lost 0 bases to trimming and J lost 3 bases; unmatched junction nucleotides: 1. The CDR3 covers 14 residues. The CDR3 sequence: CASSQELAGYEQYF. The CDR3 coding sequence is TGCGCCAGCAGCCAAGAGCTAGCGGGCTACGAGCAGTACTTC.

The chain links TRBV7-6 to TRBJ1-1; no firm D call. The CDR3 consists of 15 residues. The V end lost 5 bases, the J end lost 0 bases, and 13 bases lay between the germline ends. The germline CDR1 and CDR2 sequences are SGHVS and FNYEAQ. The DNA of the CDR3 is TGTGCCAGCAGCCCAAGGGAGGCCATGAACACTGAAGCTTTCTTT. Translation: CASSPREAMNTEAFF.

V is TRBV9 and J is TRBJ2-1; D is perhaps TRBD1 (5 bases). Looked up from germline, CDR1 is SGDLS and CDR2 is YYNGEE. V lost 0 bases to trimming and J lost 8 bases, with 21 bases between them. The CDR3 contains 17 residues. The CDR3 region has the DNA TGTGCCAGCAGCGTAGGGGTCCTAGGGGCCCTTATGTATGAGCAGTTCTTC. Translating it yields CASSVGVLGALMYEQFF.

The rearrangement uses TRBV28 and TRBJ1-2, with D maybe TRBD1 (5 bases). V was shortened by 3 bases and J by 2 bases, with 7 bases between the two germline ends. The CDR3 has 13 amino acids. The germline V gene encodes CDR1 MDHEN and CDR2 SYDVKM. CDR3 region: CASSFSGNYGYTF. The CDR3 bases are TGTGCCAGCAGTTTTTCAGGGAACTATGGCTACACCTTC.

The CDR3 nucleotides read TGTGCCAGCACGACTAGCGCCTATTACGAGCAGTACTTC. It encodes CASTTSAYYEQYF. J is TRBJ2-5 and V is TRBV6-6; TRBD2 aligns across 8 bases. The tail of the sequence fits TRBJ2-7 better, so the J call may be wrong. The germline V gene encodes CDR1 MNHNY and CDR2 SVGAGI (reference sequence). The CDR3 consists of 13 residues.